The 23 T cell receptor beta chains reported below all come from one sample, sequenced in a study of T cells after yellow fever vaccination. TCRdb re-analysed the 5' RACE reads in MiXCR, keeping a single row per CDR3 protein. This sample has around 50,000 distinct CDR3 sequences; less than 9% occur once, and the top ten carry roughly 27%. Sample: CD8+ T cells sorted from PBMCs, taken around 15 days after the first yellow fever vaccination. These receptors were collected from a man in his late teens or twenties who received the YFV17D yellow fever vaccine.

This clonotype came up many times. This chain joins TRBV6-5 and TRBJ2-1; D is perhaps TRBD1 or TRBD2 (5 bases each). The CDR3 loop spans 16 amino acids. V was trimmed by 2 bases and J by 2 bases, leaving 13 bases between them. Germline assignment: CDR1 MNHEY and CDR2 SVGAGI. The CDR3 loop is CASSYLARDPYNEQFF. CDR3 DNA: TGTGCCAGCAGTTACCTCGCTCGGGACCCCTACAATGAGCAGTTCTTC.

This clonotype came up a few times. The chain is built from TRBV7-9 and TRBJ2-7, with D possibly TRBD1 on 6 matching bases. CDR3 length: 15 amino acids. Germline assignment: CDR1 SEHNR and CDR2 FQNEAQ (reference sequence). V lost 5 bases and J 2 bases, leaving 16 bases between the germline ends. The CDR3 reads CASSHTGTLTYEQYF. The CDR3 nucleotides read TGTGCCAGCAGCCACACCGGGACACTGACCTACGAGCAGTACTTC. Combining the CDR3 with reference TRBV7-9 and TRBJ2-7 gives the whole variable domain DTGVSQNPRHKITKRGQNVTFRCDPISEHNRLYWYRQTLGQGPEFLTYFQNEAQLEKSRLLSDRFSAERPKGSFSTLEIQRTEQGDSAMYLCASSHTGTLTYEQYFGPGTRLTVT.

At least ten counts were recorded for this clonotype. The chain couples TRBV7-2 to TRBJ1-4; 7 bases line up with TRBD1. This CDR3 is built from 14 residues. With V trimmed by 5 bases and J by 4 bases, 4 bases remained unmatched. From germline, CDR1 is SGHTA and CDR2 FQGNSA. This chain's CDR3 is CASSEYRGNEKLFF. CDR3 nucleotides: TGTGCCAGCAGCGAATACAGGGGTAATGAAAAACTGTTTTTT.

The table lists this clonotype with many counts. The chain joins TRBV7-9 to TRBJ1-1, with D maybe TRBD1 (5 bases). This CDR3 spans 15 amino acids. The germline V gene encodes CDR1 SEHNR and CDR2 FQNEAQ (reference sequence). The V end was cut by 2 bases, the J end by 1 base, with 11 bases between. The CDR3 sequence is CASSLSQGSNTEAFF. The CDR3 region has the DNA TGTGCCAGCAGCTTAAGCCAGGGATCGAACACTGAAGCTTTCTTT.

This clonotype was recorded at least ten times. V gene TRBV7-2 combines with J gene TRBJ2-2, with D perhaps matching TRBD2 (6 bases). V lost 6 bases and J lost 3, with 14 bases in between. CDR1 SGHTA and CDR2 FQGNSA come from the germline V gene. This CDR3 contains 15 residues. The CDR3 sequence: CASRVLSGDTGELFF. CDR3 DNA sequence: TGTGCCAGCAGAGTACTTAGCGGAGACACCGGGGAGCTGTTTTTT.

This clonotype occurred many times. V gene TRBV4-3 combines with J gene TRBJ2-5; 7 positions agree with TRBD1. The CDR3 is 16 amino acids. J gave up 4 bases and V 1 base, and 9 bases lay outside the gene matches. The germline gives CDR1 LGHNA, CDR2 YSLEER. Here the CDR3 reads CASSQAEGGWVETQYF. In DNA, the CDR3 is TGCGCCAGCAGCCAAGCGGAAGGGGGCTGGGTAGAGACCCAGTACTTC.

This clonotype was recorded at least ten times. The chain recombines TRBV6-5 with TRBJ2-7, with 8 nucleotides matching TRBD2. CDR3 length: 19 residues. With V trimmed by 2 bases and J by 6 bases, 21 bases remained unmatched. From germline, CDR1 is MNHEY and CDR2 SVGAGI. The CDR3 DNA follows: TGTGCCAGCAGTTACGTCTCAGCGGCTAGCGGGCTGAAGGGGAGCGAGCAGTACGTC. Protein product: CASSYVSAASGLKGSEQYV.

This clonotype was seen ten or more times. The chain couples TRBV12-3 or TRBV12-4 to TRBJ2-7; no clear D. V was clipped by 1 base and J by 3 bases, with 4 bases between them. The CDR3 runs to 12 residues. In nucleotides, the CDR3 is TGTGCCAGCAGTTTAGAGGTCTACGAGCAGTACTTC. Its protein product is CASSLEVYEQYF.

The chain combines TRBV11-2 with TRBJ1-1, with 7 bases lining up with TRBD1. The germline gives CDR1 SGHAT, CDR2 FQNNGV. Trimming cost V 5 bases and J 7 bases; bases outside gene matches: 4. CDR3 length equals 12 residues. The CDR3 DNA reads as TGTGCCAGCAGCCCCGGGACAGTTGAAGCTTTCTTT. Its protein product is CASSPGTVEAFF.

This clonotype was detected many times. The chain is built from TRBV7-2 and TRBJ2-7; TRBD2 matches 10 bases. This CDR3 is 17 amino acids long. Germline assignment: CDR1 SGHTA and CDR2 FQGNSA. The V segment lost 0 bases and the J segment 1 base; nucleotides outside the gene matches: 6. Here the CDR3 DNA reads TGTGCCAGCAGCTTAGCAGTTAGCGGGGGGTTATCCTACGAGCAGTACTTC. It codes for CASSLAVSGGLSYEQYF. Variable domain in full (rest from reference TRBV7-2 and TRBJ2-7): GAGVSQSPSNKVTEKGKDVELRCDPISGHTALYWYRQSLGQGLEFLIYFQGNSAPDKSGLPSDRFSAERTGGSVSTLTIQRTQQEDSAVYLCASSLAVSGGLSYEQYFGPGTRLTVT.

In this sample, this clonotype turned up many times. This chain links TRBV11-1 with TRBJ1-1; 8 bases map to TRBD1. V trimming: 5 bases; J trimming: 5 bases; junction bases outside the gene matches: 10. CDR3 size: 15 residues. CDR1 SGHAT and CDR2 FQDESV come from the germline V gene (reference sequence). In DNA, the CDR3 is TGTGCCAGCAGCCGAACCAGGGGGCGGAAGACTGAAGCTTTCTTT. Its protein is CASSRTRGRKTEAFF.

About this clonotype itself: It may be a read error: a sequence one base away is much more abundant. The chain recombines TRBV4-3 with TRBJ2-4, with D possibly TRBD2 on 5 matching bases. The CDR3 covers 14 residues. Germline V gives CDR1 LGHNA, CDR2 YSLEER. In nucleotides, the CDR3 is TGCGCCGGCAGCCAAGAGGGTGGGAATAACATTCAGTACTTC. It yields the protein CAGSQEGGNNIQYF.

Note on this clonotype: Since a much larger clone is just one base distant, this may be a read error. The chain links TRBV15 to TRBJ2-5; D is ambiguous. Germline V gene sequence: CDR1 LNHNV, CDR2 YYDKDF (reference sequence). The CDR3 contains 15 residues. This CDR3 reads CPTSRADRNQETQYF. The CDR3 DNA is TGTCCCACCAGCAGAGCTGATCGGAACCAAGAGACCCAGTACTTC.

About this clonotype itself: A much more abundant neighbour one base away suggests this may be a read error. This chain uses TRBV7-9 with TRBJ1-5, with a tentative D call TRBD1 (5 bases). Per germline, CDR1 SEHNR and CDR2 FQNEAQ (reference sequence). This CDR3 spans 15 amino acids. Between the trimmed V and J ends, which lost 3 bases and 3 bases, there was a span of 12 bases. This CDR3 is CASSFASGDNQPQHF. The DNA of the CDR3 is TGTGCCAGCAGCTTTGCGTCGGGGGACAATCAGCCCCAGCATTTT.

This clonotype has at least ten counts. The chain carries TRBV12-3 or TRBV12-4 and TRBJ1-4; D remains ambiguous. The CDR3 has 11 amino acids. V was pared by 6 bases and J by 7 bases, with 6 bases between. In DNA, the CDR3 is TGTGCCAGCAGCAGCCCTGAAAAACTGTTTTTT. It translates to CASSSPEKLFF.

In its sample, this clonotype was seen a few times. The rearrangement uses TRBV19 and TRBJ2-1, with D possibly TRBD2 on 5 matching bases. Germline assignment: CDR1 LNHDA and CDR2 SQIVND (reference sequence). The CDR3 has 13 amino acids. Trimming pared 4 bases from V and 5 bases from J, leaving 9 bases between. CDR3 bases: TGTGCCAGTAGTAACGGGGTCCACAATGAGCAGTTCTTC. Translated, it gives CASSNGVHNEQFF.

The chain carries TRBV7-9 and TRBJ2-5; tentative D call: TRBD1 (5 bases). CDR3 length: 17 residues. Germline V gene data show CDR1 as SEHNR and CDR2 as FQNEAQ (reference sequence). V dropped 5 bases and J dropped 2 bases, with 21 bases sitting between them. The CDR3: CASSHPLFETAQETQYF. For the CDR3, the DNA is TGTGCCAGCAGCCACCCCCTCTTTGAGACAGCACAAGAGACCCAGTACTTC.

This clonotype appeared a few times. This rearrangement joins TRBV29-1 to TRBJ2-3; TRBD1 might be the D (6 bases). The CDR3 runs to 14 residues. The germline V gene encodes CDR1 SQVTM and CDR2 ANQGSEA. V was pared by 5 bases and J by 4 bases, with 16 bases between. The DNA for the CDR3 is TGCAGCGTTCCGAGGGGGACATCCGCAGATACGCAGTATTTT. It translates to CSVPRGTSADTQYF.

This clonotype was recorded only once. V gene TRBV5-4 combines with J gene TRBJ2-1, with a possible D match to TRBD2 (7 bases). The germline CDR1 and CDR2 sequences are SGHNT and YYREEE (reference sequence). With 6 bases removed from V and 7 bases from J, the gap between germline ends came to 20 bases. The CDR3 extends over 15 amino acids. CDR3: CASKGGGSGVNEQFF. CDR3 nucleotides: TGTGCCAGCAAGGGGGGGGGCAGCGGGGTTAATGAGCAGTTCTTC. The variable domain in full, completed from reference TRBV5-4 and TRBJ2-1, reads ETGVTQSPTHLIKTRGQQVTLRCSSQSGHNTVSWYQQALGQGPQFIFQYYREEENGRGNFPPRFSGLQFPNYSSELNVNALELDDSALYLCASKGGGSGVNEQFFGPGTRLTVL.

The genes are TRBV4-3 and TRBJ2-3; D is perhaps TRBD1 (6 bases). Looked up from germline, CDR1 is LGHNA and CDR2 is YSLEER. V was clipped by 1 base and J by 6 bases, with 14 bases between them. This CDR3 is built from 15 residues. In DNA, the CDR3 is TGCGCCAGCAGCCAAGGGGGTTCAGGGGCGGATACGCAGTATTTT. It yields the protein CASSQGGSGADTQYF.

This clonotype was found many times. The chain couples TRBV6-5 to TRBJ2-1; 9 bases agree with TRBD1. The trim removed 0 bases at V and 3 bases at J, leaving 12 bases unmatched. CDR1 and CDR2 from the germline V gene are MNHEY and SVGAGI. The length of the CDR3 is 19 residues. The CDR3, as DNA: TGTGCCAGCAGTTACTCGTATCCACCGGGACAGGGAAACTACAATGAGCAGTTCTTC. It specifies CASSYSYPPGQGNYNEQFF.

This clonotype was observed at least ten times. The rearrangement uses TRBV12-5 and TRBJ2-7, with D possibly matching TRBD2 (5 bases). This CDR3 is built from 13 residues. V was clipped by 9 bases and J by 2 bases, with 14 bases between them. Per the germline V gene, CDR1 is LGHNT and CDR2 is FRNRAP. CDR3: CASGPGLTYEQYF. The CDR3 DNA sequence: TGTGCTAGCGGGCCGGGGTTAACCTACGAGCAGTACTTC.

This clonotype was observed many times. Written as DNA, the CDR3 is TGTGCCAGCAGCTTAACTAGCGGGGGGGCTGACACGCAGTATTTT. Translation gives CASSLTSGGADTQYF. V usage is TRBV7-2 and J usage is TRBJ2-3; 13 bases are shared with TRBD2. Germline trimming cut 2 bases from V and 9 bases from J; bases unmatched to any gene: 5. The CDR3 extends over 15 amino acids. Germline CDR1 and CDR2: SGHTA and FQGNSA.